This TCR beta chain was identified in a study of Graves' ophthalmopathy and Graves' hyperthyroidism. The ends lost 3 bases at V and 5 bases at J; junction bases unmatched: 6. Germline V lookup: CDR1 SGHNT, CDR2 YYREEE (reference sequence). CDR3 size: 15 residues. In this sample, this clonotype turned up once. For repertoire sequencing, the TCR beta CDR3 regions were amplified from RNA transcripts. The authors performed first-round RT-PCR with HTBI primers and then a second-round multiplex PCR. TCRdb re-called the multiplex PCR reads with MiXCR, one entry per CDR3 protein. The sample has fewer than 70,000 distinct CDR3 sequences, under 55% seen once.

The chain joins TRBV5-4 to TRBJ1-2; 11 bases align to TRBD1. The material sequenced was peripheral blood. The sequence was obtained from an adult woman with Graves' ophthalmopathy. The CDR3 loop reads CASSYTGTGGYGYTF. The CDR3 DNA reads TGTGCCAGCAGCTATACCGGGACAGGGGGATATGGCTACACCTTC. Looking up the rest from reference TRBV5-4 and TRBJ1-2 gives the full variable domain: ETGVTQSPTHLIKTRGQQVTLRCSSQSGHNTVSWYQQALGQGPQFIFQYYREEENGRGNFPPRFSGLQFPNYSSELNVNALELDDSALYLCASSYTGTGGYGYTFGSGTRLTVV.